This TCR beta chain was recorded in a study of T cells in Graves' hyperthyroidism and ophthalmopathy. Overall study results and limits: Most thyroid clonotypes with frequency above 0.001 were detected in blood.

This clonotype occurred many times. The antigen remains undetermined. The definition of stable Graves' hyperthyroidism was no ophthalmopathy progression within 18 months. Newly diagnosed hyperthyroidism, duration under 2 months, in patients aged 18 to 65. TCR beta CDR3 sequences were amplified from RNA transcripts. HTBI primers drove first-round RT-PCR of the TCR CDR3. TCRdb redid the calling of the multiplex PCR reads with MiXCR, one entry per CDR3 protein. The table has under 350,000 distinct CDR3 sequences, roughly 15% seen once; the top ten hold 7.9%. CDR1 and CDR2 (germline): MNHEY, SVGAGI. V lost 1 base to trimming and J lost 2 bases; unmatched junction nucleotides: 1. The CDR3 has 14 residues.

Sequences were obtained from blood. The V and J genes are TRBV6-5 and TRBJ1-1; 7 bases agree with TRBD1. The sequence came from a woman aged 40 to 50 with Graves' hyperthyroidism. Here the CDR3 DNA reads TGTGCCAGCAGTTACTGGGACAGAAACACTGAAGCTTTCTTT. This sequence encodes CASSYWDRNTEAFF.